Listed below are T cell receptor beta chains from one sample, sequenced in a study of CD4 and CD8 cells across lung adenocarcinoma regions. TCRdb re-called the PCR reads through MiXCR, storing one row per CDR3 protein. The profile shows some 25,000 distinct CDR3 sequences, approximately 50% of them singletons. Source material: CD8+ T cells from the center of a lung tumor. These receptor sequences come from a male donor with lung adenocarcinoma. The CD4 and CD8 labels of this study may be unreliable. The CDR3 runs from the conserved cysteine through the conserved F or W. Only some rows state a clone size, as once, few, many or a class for expanded clones.

many | TRBV27 | CASSFGPGSTQYF
- | TRBV10-3 | CATEMGAKNTQYF
few | TRBV30 | CAWSVIREQFF
- | TRBV6-1 | CASSRLPHGEGDQKTQYF
- | TRBV6-1 | CGRGEGGGVQETQYF
- | TRBV27 | CASSLVGFTQPQHF
- | TRBV6-1 | CASSSGGWAKDTQYF
- | TRBV6-5 | CASSYGGDNSPLHF
- | TRBV6-1 | CAGRRGQDQETQYF
- | TRBV6-1 | CASSERGLWATNTQYF
medium-sized | TRBV6-1 | CASSAGGPWETQYF
once | TRBV6-1 | CASREAGGGGEQYF
once | TRBV10-2 | CRSTGRGAKDTQYF
many | TRBV6-1 | CASKSSGRDSPLHF
- | TRBV6-1 | CASREAGPGAKNTQYF
- | TRBV30 | CAWSVLGLVNEQFF
- | TRBV14 | CASSQGETDGTRAFF
- | TRBV27 | CAGGGGRPKDTQYF
- | TRBV11-3 | CASAQGANTEAFF
- | TRBV12-3/TRBV12-4 | CASRFGTAEKLFF
medium-sized | TRBV27 | CASIAPSTDTQYF
- | TRBV6-1 | CASRPEGTQFNEQFF
- | TRBV6-1 | CARGRGGSDQDIQYF
- | TRBV6-5 | CASILRVGTGNYNEQFF
- | TRBV10-1 | CASSGNPGQGAKNTQYF
medium-sized | TRBV6-1 | CASSQRQGRNEQFF
few | TRBV27 | CASSLRKVTGIANYGYTF
- | TRBV20-1 | CSAGREYEQFF
- | TRBV4-1 | CASSQGLDNEQYF
many | TRBV10-1 | CARGGSGSSYNEQFF
many | TRBV27 | CASSLMGGARNEQFF
- | TRBV4-1 | CARGPGDRVTETQYF
- | TRBV25-1 | CASGYGNTEAFF
many | TRBV11-3 | CASSPGTDGRETQYF
many | TRBV11-2 | CASTEGQGLFNEQFF
few | TRBV6-1 | CASSEFGGGPGTYNEQFF
- | TRBV27 | CASSLNRAGEKLFF
- | TRBV10-1 | CASSEVAGGVDEQFF
many | TRBV5-1 | CASRGVDGNRGNEQFF
- | TRBV25-1 | CARSEAGDTDTQYF
few | TRBV7-3 | CASSLGPPTGELFF
- | TRBV6-5 | CASSYLGSGTLFF
- | TRBV12-3/TRBV12-4 | CASKASTDTQYF
- | TRBV9 | CASSSSPLVDNEQFF
- | TRBV6-1 | CASTPTSRSSYEQYF
- | TRBV6-5 | CASSSLFVDRGRNEQFF
few | TRBV12-3/TRBV12-4 | CASSPQRAKNIQYF
- | TRBV6-5 | CASSYRTGVRRLALFF
- | TRBV10-3 | CAISETGQGPNNSPLHF
- | TRBV6-1 | CASSERGLGAKNIQYF
- | TRBV10-1 | CASVGPGERNPETQYF
- | TRBV25-1 | CASSGVRDGETQYF
few | TRBV10-2 | CASNLAGSDEQFF
few | TRBV27 | CASSNGANEKLFF